This TCR beta chain was observed in a study of blood T cells in healthy people across ages. The study, taken as a whole, reports: Aged donors had fewer naive CD4+ cells and lower diversity than long-lived donors.

Primed by a sample-barcoded 5' primer and a J-beta primer mix, a second PCR proceeded for about 7 to 11 cycles. Each cDNA was tagged by a template-switch adaptor containing 12 random nucleotides. TCRdb reprocessed the 5' RACE reads with MiXCR, giving one entry per CDR3 protein. The repertoire holds about 580,000 distinct CDR3 sequences, 40% to 55% seen once, with roughly 24% in the top ten. On this clonotype: Its antigen is unidentified.

This CDR3 spans 14 amino acids. Germline assignment: CDR1 LGHNA and CDR2 YNFKEQ. V lost 0 bases and J lost 7, with 13 bases in between. The chain has TRBV4-2 and TRBJ2-7; D ambiguous. Source material: blood. This receptor was obtained from a man aged 80 or over in good health. Here the CDR3 DNA reads TGTGCCAGCAGCCAAGAGACTCCAAGCTATGAGCAGTACTTC. The encoded protein is CASSQETPSYEQYF.